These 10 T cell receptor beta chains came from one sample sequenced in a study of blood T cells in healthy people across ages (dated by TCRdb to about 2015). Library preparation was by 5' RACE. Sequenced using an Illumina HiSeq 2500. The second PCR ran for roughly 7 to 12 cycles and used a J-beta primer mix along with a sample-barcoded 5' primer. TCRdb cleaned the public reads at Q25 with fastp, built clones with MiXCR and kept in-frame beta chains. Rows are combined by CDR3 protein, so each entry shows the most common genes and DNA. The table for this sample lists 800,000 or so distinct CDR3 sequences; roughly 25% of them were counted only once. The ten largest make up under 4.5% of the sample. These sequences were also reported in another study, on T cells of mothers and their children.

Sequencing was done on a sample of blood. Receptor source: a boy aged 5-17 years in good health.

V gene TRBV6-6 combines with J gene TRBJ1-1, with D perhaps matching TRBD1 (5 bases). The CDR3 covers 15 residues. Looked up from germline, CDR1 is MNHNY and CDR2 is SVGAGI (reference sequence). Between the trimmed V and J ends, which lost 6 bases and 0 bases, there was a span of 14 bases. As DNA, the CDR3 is TGTGCCAGCAGCCAGCGGGGGGAAATGAACACTGAAGCTTTCTTT. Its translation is CASSQRGEMNTEAFF.

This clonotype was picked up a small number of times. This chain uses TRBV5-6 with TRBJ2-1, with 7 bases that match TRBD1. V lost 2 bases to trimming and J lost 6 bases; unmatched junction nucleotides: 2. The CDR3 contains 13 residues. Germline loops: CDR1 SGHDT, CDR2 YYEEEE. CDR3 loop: CASSFSGGNEQFF. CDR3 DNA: TGTGCCAGCAGCTTTTCAGGGGGCAATGAGCAGTTCTTC.

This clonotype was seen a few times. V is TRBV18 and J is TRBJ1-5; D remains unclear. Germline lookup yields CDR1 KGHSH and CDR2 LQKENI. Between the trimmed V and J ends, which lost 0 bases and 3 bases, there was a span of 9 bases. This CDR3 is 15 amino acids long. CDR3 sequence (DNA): TGTGCCAGCTCACCACCGAATGACAACAATCAGCCCCAGCATTTT. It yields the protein CASSPPNDNNQPQHF.

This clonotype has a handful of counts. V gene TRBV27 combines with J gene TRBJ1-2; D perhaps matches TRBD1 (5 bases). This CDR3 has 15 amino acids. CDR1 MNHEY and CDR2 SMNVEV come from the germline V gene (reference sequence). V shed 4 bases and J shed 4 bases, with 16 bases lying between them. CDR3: CASSSLTGVGYGYTF. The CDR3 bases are TGTGCCAGCAGTTCACTAACGGGGGTCGGCTATGGCTACACCTTC.

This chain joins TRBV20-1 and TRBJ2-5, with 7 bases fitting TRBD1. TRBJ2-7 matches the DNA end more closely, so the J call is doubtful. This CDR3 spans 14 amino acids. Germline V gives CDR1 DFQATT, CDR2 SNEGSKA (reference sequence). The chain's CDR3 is CSARDPRDSYEQYF. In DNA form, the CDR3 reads TGCAGTGCTAGAGATCCCCGGGACAGCTACGAGCAGTACTTC.

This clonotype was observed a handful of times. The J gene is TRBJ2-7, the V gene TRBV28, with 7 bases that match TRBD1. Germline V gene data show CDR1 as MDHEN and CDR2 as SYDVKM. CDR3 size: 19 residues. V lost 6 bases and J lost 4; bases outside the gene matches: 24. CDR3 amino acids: CASRPGQTTGADLLYEQYF. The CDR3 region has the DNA TGTGCCAGCAGACCAGGACAGACCACAGGGGCGGACTTACTGTACGAGCAGTACTTC.

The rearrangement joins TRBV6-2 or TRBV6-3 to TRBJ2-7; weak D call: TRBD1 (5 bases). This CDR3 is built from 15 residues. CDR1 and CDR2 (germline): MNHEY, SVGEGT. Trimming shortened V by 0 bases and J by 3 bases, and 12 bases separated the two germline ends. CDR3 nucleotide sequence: TGTGCCAGCAGTTACTCGACGCAGGGTATCTACGAGCAGTACTTC. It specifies CASSYSTQGIYEQYF.

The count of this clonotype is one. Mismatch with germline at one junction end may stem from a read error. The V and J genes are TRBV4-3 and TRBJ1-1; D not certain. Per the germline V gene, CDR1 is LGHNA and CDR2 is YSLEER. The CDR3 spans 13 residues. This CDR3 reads CASSQDFNTEAFF. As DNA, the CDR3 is TGCGCCAGCAGCCAAGATTTTAACACCGAAGCTTTCTTT.

The CDR3 DNA reads as TGTGCCACCACGCGGGGGGAGTTTGCAACTAATGAAAAACTGTTTTTT. It codes for CATTRGEFATNEKLFF. The chain has TRBV21-1 and TRBJ1-4. TRBV21-1 counts as a pseudogene. The CDR3 sequence is 16 residues long.

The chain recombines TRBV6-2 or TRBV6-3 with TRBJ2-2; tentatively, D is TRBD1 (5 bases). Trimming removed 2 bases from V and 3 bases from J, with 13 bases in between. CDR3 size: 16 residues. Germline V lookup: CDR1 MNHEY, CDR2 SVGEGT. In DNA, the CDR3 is TGTGCCAGCAGTTACCCCCAGGGAACTCACACCGGGGAGCTGTTTTTT. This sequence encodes CASSYPQGTHTGELFF.